This is a list of T cell receptor beta chains from one sample in a study of shared clonotypes between healthy human individuals. TCRdb's copy holds only in-frame clones and misses some; the assay was immunoSEQ multiplex PCR. The profile covers about 1 million clones, with approximately 76% appearing a single time and around 1.5% taken by the ten largest. Sequenced input: memory CD4+ T cells sorted from blood. These TCRs come from a man in his late teens or twenties in good health. Each CDR3 is given with its conserved first and last residue. Each record gives: D gene, J gene, clone size, V gene, CDR3 DNA, CDR3 protein. A D gene is named only where the DNA matches it firmly. Not every row has a clone size; where given, it reads once, few, many or a size class.

d_gene: -
j_gene: TRBJ1-3
abundance: few
v_gene: TRBV25-1
CDR3nt: TGTGCCAGCAGTGACGGCAGGAGCTCTGGAAACACCATATATTTT
CDR3aa: CASSDGRSSGNTIYF

d_gene: -
j_gene: TRBJ1-1
abundance: -
v_gene: TRBV28
CDR3nt: TGTGCCAGCAGTTTAAGGGGCTACCTTGAAGCTTTCTTT
CDR3aa: CASSLRGYLEAFF

d_gene: TRBD1
j_gene: TRBJ2-2
abundance: -
v_gene: TRBV5-1
CDR3nt: TGCGCCAGCAGCTTGAGTCTAGGACAGGGCGGTAGCACCGGGGAGCTGTTTTTT
CDR3aa: CASSLSLGQGGSTGELFF

d_gene: -
j_gene: TRBJ1-2
abundance: -
v_gene: TRBV7-9
CDR3nt: TGTGCCAGCAGCCTGACCGAGGGAATAGGAGGCTACACCTTC
CDR3aa: CASSLTEGIGGYTF

d_gene: TRBD2
j_gene: TRBJ2-5
abundance: -
v_gene: TRBV5-8
CDR3nt: TGTGCCAGCAGCTTGCGGTGGACTAGTGATGAAGAGACCCAGTACTTC
CDR3aa: CASSLRWTSDEETQYF

d_gene: -
j_gene: TRBJ2-3
abundance: -
v_gene: TRBV19
CDR3nt: TGTGCCAGCAGGGAGTCGAGCACAGATACGCAGTATTTT
CDR3aa: CASRESSTDTQYF

d_gene: -
j_gene: TRBJ2-2
abundance: -
v_gene: TRBV7-9
CDR3nt: TGTGCCAGCATACCCCCCGGGGTGAACACCGGGGAGCTGTTTTTT
CDR3aa: CASIPPGVNTGELFF

d_gene: -
j_gene: TRBJ2-5
abundance: -
v_gene: TRBV6-1
CDR3nt: TGTGCCAGCAGGGGGGTAGGAGAGACCCAGTACTTC
CDR3aa: CASRGVGETQYF

d_gene: TRBD1
j_gene: TRBJ2-7
abundance: -
v_gene: TRBV7-9
CDR3nt: TGTGCCAGCAGCTTAGCCCCGCCGGGACAGTACTCCTACGAGCAGTACTTC
CDR3aa: CASSLAPPGQYSYEQYF

d_gene: TRBD2
j_gene: TRBJ2-5
abundance: -
v_gene: TRBV18
CDR3nt: TGTGCCAGCTCACCACTTCCAGCGGGGCAAGAGACCCAGTACTTC
CDR3aa: CASSPLPAGQETQYF

d_gene: -
j_gene: TRBJ2-3
abundance: -
v_gene: TRBV6-5
CDR3nt: TGTGCCAGCATCGGCGCGGCAGATACGCAGTATTTT
CDR3aa: CASIGAADTQYF

d_gene: TRBD1
j_gene: TRBJ1-6
abundance: few
v_gene: TRBV7-2
CDR3nt: TGTGCCAGCAGCTTAGAGGGGACAGGGGGCAATTCACCCCTCCACTTT
CDR3aa: CASSLEGTGGNSPLHF

d_gene: -
j_gene: TRBJ2-4
abundance: -
v_gene: TRBV2
CDR3nt: TGTGCCAGCAGTCGTATCGGGGGCGAAGGGGATTCCTTC
CDR3aa: CASSRIGGEGDSF